Detailed here is one T cell receptor (beta chain). This clonotype occurred many times. The antigen this receptor binds is unknown. No base quality values were provided; no much bigger clone lies one nucleotide off. This entry is derived from a study of Graves' ophthalmopathy and Graves' hyperthyroidism (dated by TCRdb to 2016 to 2019). In terms of the full investigation: Peripheral blood samples were taken at the time of initial diagnosis, before any treatment was given. The study used TCR beta repertoire signatures to distinguish Graves' ophthalmopathy from Graves' hyperthyroidism and to predict progression to ophthalmopathy. In total, around 140 blood samples were TCR-sequenced: approximately 42 ophthalmopathy, roughly 77 hyperthyroidism and roughly 17 hyperthyroidism-to-ophthalmopathy patients. A discovery set of 100 or so patients (approximately 42 ophthalmopathy, 57 stable hyperthyroidism) was enrolled to explore V-J signatures distinguishing ophthalmopathy from hyperthyroidism. The independent validation cohort included approximately 19 hyperthyroidism patients plus 17 patients who later progressed from hyperthyroidism to ophthalmopathy. In over five hyperthyroidism patients, the T-cell repertoires found in thyroid tissue were compared with those found in blood. Once sampling was done, hyperthyroidism patients were given methimazole at a starting dose of 30 mg daily, while ophthalmopathy patients were given high-dose intravenous methylprednisolone. Here is what the overall study found, with its caveats: No statistical method was used to set the sample size in advance, and the investigators knew which group each participant was assigned to. In validation, the model predicted ophthalmopathy progression with about 71% sensitivity and roughly 72% specificity; some 13 predicted patients were CT-confirmed with GO in a median of around 6 months. Ophthalmopathy was separated from stable hyperthyroidism by the 13-signature model with more than 85% sensitivity and less than 82% specificity in cross-validation and with 80%/75% in the test set. Most of the expanded thyroid clonotypes with a frequency above 0.001 were also detected in blood, and it was suggested that the thyroid immune response may be reflected by blood repertoires.

Its CDR3 holds 16 amino acids, cysteine through phenylalanine. Of all the DNA, just the CDR3 is kept, 48 bases in frame from base 1. CDR1 and CDR2, looked up from the germline V gene, are SGDLS and YYNGEE. Cut back by 7 bases and 5 bases, the V and J ends lie 24 bases apart. TCR beta CDR3 regions were amplified from RNA transcripts for repertoire sequencing. A first-round RT-PCR used HTBI primers with the Qiagen OneStep RT-PCR kit, followed by a second-round multiplex PCR, size selection and purification. The libraries underwent paired-end sequencing with 100 bp reads on an Illumina HiSeq2000. In the original analysis: SOAPnuke was used for read processing, and reads with adapters, uncalled bases, a mean Phred below 15, or no exact constant-primer or identifier match were discarded. High-quality paired reads were merged with COPE v1.2.5. Each unique nucleotide sequence was treated as a clonotype, and MiTCR v1.1 was used to align the clonotypes to the IMGT TRB V, D and J references. The analysis was limited to V-J combinations with a frequency above 0.0001, which together covered approximately 99% of repertoires. For each V-J combination, a TCR clonal expansion and chaos score was defined as the ratio of F50 clonal expansion to chaos observed in the TCRdist matrix. Welch's t-statistics and random forest were used to narrow the features down to 13 V-J combinations, which were then fed into a naive Bayes classifier. Thyroid-blood repertoire similarity was quantified with the Morisita-Horn index. TCRdb took the public reads, trimmed them with fastp at Q25, ran MiXCR for clone calling and kept in-frame beta chains. CDR3 protein sequences are deduplicated, and each keeps its most common genes and DNA. The V and J calls and clone size are TCRdb's, not the authors'. Here the sample has more than 300,000 distinct CDR3 sequences; about a sixth occur a single time. Of the sample, 2.4% is held by the ten largest clones.

A patient counted as having stable hyperthyroidism if there was no progression to ophthalmopathy within 18 months of follow-up. Hyperthyroidism patients were newly diagnosed, with disease duration under 2 months, and aged 18 to 65 years. Patients were excluded if they had other autoimmune diseases, uncontrolled infections, pregnancy or lactation. Diagnosis was based on clinical symptoms, serum thyroxine, TRAb, thyroid ultrasound and orbital computed tomography. Using Ficoll-Paque density gradient centrifugation, PBMCs were isolated from 10 ml of fresh peripheral blood. Total RNA was extracted using Trizol reagent, and RNA quality was checked on an Agilent 2100 Bioanalyzer.

The sequence was collected from an adult woman with stable Graves' hyperthyroidism. The chain employs TRBV9 and TRBJ1-1, with TRBD1 as a weak D call on 6 bases. The sample taken for sequencing was peripheral blood. The nucleotide sequence is TGTGCCAGCGGACCTCGAACAGGGAGGGAGACAACTGAAGCTTTCTTT. It is translated as CASGPRTGRETTEAFF.